What follows are 7 T cell receptor beta chains derived from one specimen sequenced in a study of OX40 agonist ivuxolimab in advanced cancers. Generated by immunoSEQ multiplex PCR, the TCRdb table keeps only in-frame clones and is missing some. The sample lists about 60,000 clones, about 88% occurring once. The sample in question was CD4+ or CD8+ T cells sorted from blood, obtained in a trial of the OX40 agonist ivuxolimab. These receptors came from an adult with an advanced solid tumor such as melanoma, head and neck, liver or kidney cancer.

CDR3 protein: CASSPYKSLGYGYTF. The CDR3 DNA follows: TGTGCCAGCAGCCCATACAAGTCCCTCGGCTATGGCTACACCTTC. This chain links TRBV14 with TRBJ1-2; D call uncertain. Germline V gene data show CDR1 as SGHDN and CDR2 as FVKESK. V was clipped by 4 bases and J by 4 bases, with 16 bases between them. CDR3 size: 15 residues. Variable domain in full (rest from reference TRBV14 and TRBJ1-2): EAGVTQFPSHSVIEKGQTVTLRCDPISGHDNLYWYRRVMGKEIKFLLHFVKESKQDESGMPNNRFLAERTGGTYSTLKVQPAELEDSGVYFCASSPYKSLGYGYTFGSGTRLTVV.

The chain combines TRBV28 with TRBJ2-5, with D hard to call. The closer fit of TRBJ2-7 to the DNA end suggests the J call may be wrong. The CDR3 spans 11 residues. CDR1 and CDR2 (germline): MDHEN, SYDVKM. CDR3 coding DNA: TGTGCCAGCAGTCCCGACTACGAGCAGTACTTC. This encodes CASSPDYEQYF.

The CDR3, as DNA: TGTGCCAGCAGCCAACCAACGCAGGGTAATCAGCCCCAGCATTTT. It codes for CASSQPTQGNQPQHF. V is TRBV4-2 and J is TRBJ1-5, with TRBD1 as a possible D gene (5 bases). Looked up from germline, CDR1 is LGHNA and CDR2 is YNFKEQ. V was trimmed by 2 bases and J by 4 bases, leaving 12 bases between them. The CDR3 contains 15 residues.

The sample holds one count of this clone. The chain couples TRBV6-4 to TRBJ2-1, with 11 bases aligning to TRBD2. The germline V gene encodes CDR1 MRHNA and CDR2 SNTAGT. J lost 4 bases, V lost 0 bases, and 2 bases had no gene match. This CDR3 has 16 residues. The CDR3 loop reads CASSDSGLAEYNEQFF. CDR3 nucleotides: TGTGCCAGCAGTGACTCGGGACTAGCGGAATACAATGAGCAGTTCTTC.

The chain couples TRBV29-1 to TRBJ2-5, with a tentative D call TRBD2 (6 bases). The V end lost 7 bases, the J end lost 2 bases, and 17 bases lay between the germline ends. Germline V CDR1 and CDR2: SQVTM, ANQGSEA. The CDR3 is 14 amino acids. CDR3 residues: CSAGPRDSQETQYF. CDR3 nucleotides: TGCAGCGCCGGGCCCCGGGACTCGCAAGAGACCCAGTACTTC.

This clone was detected only a few times. The rearrangement uses TRBV28 and TRBJ1-5; a weak D match, TRBD1 (6 bases). Per the germline V gene, CDR1 is MDHEN and CDR2 is SYDVKM. This CDR3 contains 14 residues. V lost 7 bases and J 9 bases, leaving 19 bases between the germline ends. The CDR3 DNA reads TGTGCCAGCACCCAGAGGGGGGGTTGGTCGCCCCAGCATTTT. Residues: CASTQRGGWSPQHF.

J is TRBJ2-7 and V is TRBV28, with D possibly matching TRBD1 (6 bases). The CDR3 loop spans 13 amino acids. Trimming took 6 bases from V and 3 from J, leaving 12 bases between them. CDR1 is MDHEN, CDR2 SYDVKM, per germline. The DNA for the CDR3 is TGTGCCAGCAGCGGGAACAGGGTCTACGAGCAGTACTTC. As protein: CASSGNRVYEQYF.